Below, 7 T cell receptor beta chains from the same sample are listed, as sequenced in a study of blood T cell repertoires in COVID-19. Only in-frame clones appear in the TCRdb table, and some are missing; sequencing was by immunoSEQ multiplex PCR. Counted here are about 73,000 clones, roughly four fifths occurring once; the ten biggest clones make up around 4.5%. The sequenced material came from peripheral blood. Receptors originate from a woman aged 60-75 years with acute or convalescent COVID-19.

The chain is built from TRBV7-9 and TRBJ2-1; 9 nucleotides agree with TRBD2. This CDR3 comprises 16 residues. CDR1 and CDR2 from the germline V gene are SEHNR and FQNEAQ (reference sequence). With 0 bases clipped from V and 10 bases from J, the junction kept 10 bases outside the gene matches. CDR3 in DNA: TGTGCCAGCAGCTTAGCTAGCGGGGGAACAAATGGGGAGCAGTTCTTC. Translating it yields CASSLASGGTNGEQFF.

The CDR3 here is CAGSRSENTQYF. The CDR3, as DNA: TGTGCCGGGTCGAGGTCGGAGAATACGCAGTATTTT. The chain carries TRBV2 and TRBJ2-3, with D uncertain. The CDR3 has 12 amino acids. Germline CDR1 SNHLY, CDR2 FYNNEI. V gave up 11 bases and J gave up 7 bases, with 16 bases separating them.

This chain joins TRBV12-3 or TRBV12-4 and TRBJ1-2; no definite D call. The V end was cut by 6 bases, the J end by 0 bases, with 8 bases between. The CDR3 spans 13 residues. The CDR3 DNA is TGTGCCAGCAGCCCCGGAGCTAACTATGGCTACACCTTC. This encodes CASSPGANYGYTF.

The chain couples TRBV28 to TRBJ2-5; the match to TRBD2 covers 12 bases. CDR3 length: 18 residues. The V gene end was trimmed by 5 bases and the J gene end by 2 bases; junction bases not matched to a gene: 12. In germline, CDR1 is MDHEN, CDR2 SYDVKM. CDR3 DNA: TGTGCCAGCAGTCCGCTCGGGCTAGCGGGAGGGATTCAAGAGACCCAGTACTTC. Translating gives CASSPLGLAGGIQETQYF.

The rearrangement joins TRBV3-1 (or the pseudogene TRBV3-2) to TRBJ1-2, with 9 bases aligning to TRBD1. The CDR3 spans 16 residues. Germline V gene lookup returns CDR1 LGHDT and CDR2 YNNKEL (reference sequence). The junction had 7 bases not matched to a gene; V was cut back by 4 bases and J by 1 base. CDR3 nucleotide sequence: TGTGCCAGCAGCCTGAGGACAGGGGAACATAACTATGGCTACACCTTC. Its protein is CASSLRTGEHNYGYTF.

The V call is TRBV27, the J call TRBJ1-1, with D possibly TRBD1 on 6 matching bases. The CDR3 is 14 residues long. The V and J ends lost 7 bases and 4 bases respectively, with 16 bases between them. CDR1 and CDR2 (germline): MNHEY, SMNVEV (reference sequence). CDR3 residues: CASTSGGARTEAFF. DNA for the CDR3: TGTGCCAGCACCAGCGGGGGGGCGCGCACTGAAGCTTTCTTT.

A remark on this clone: The junction departs from the called germline gene at one end, perhaps through a read error. The rearrangement links TRBV7-7 to TRBJ2-5; 9 bases are a match to TRBD1. The germline V gene has CDR1 SSHAT and CDR2 FNYEAQ (reference sequence). CDR3 size: 16 residues. For the CDR3, the DNA is TGTGCTAGCAGCTTAGGAATGGGACAGGGAAGAGAGACCCAGTACTTC. Encoded protein: CASSLGMGQGRETQYF.